This passage covers 17 T cell receptor beta chains from one sample sequenced in a study of T-cell reconstitution after alpha-beta-depleted transplantation in children. Construction of the TCRbeta library involved unique molecular identifiers. One entry per CDR3 protein results from TCRdb running MiXCR on the PCR reads. Of hundreds of thousands of distinct CDR3 sequences in the sample, about a sixth were seen once. The source was PBMCs from the stem cell graft donor, collected from the stem cell graft. The source of these receptors is a human donor who donated a stem cell graft to a child with acute lymphoblastic leukemia.

The chain couples TRBV9 to TRBJ2-7; 7 bases align to TRBD2. The V gene end was trimmed by 4 bases and the J gene end by 4 bases; junction bases not matched to a gene: 14. Germline CDR1 reads SGDLS; CDR2 reads YYNGEE. The CDR3 is 16 residues long. CDR3 residues: CASSPRGVAGIYEQYF. The DNA of the CDR3 is TGTGCCAGCAGCCCCCGCGGGGTAGCGGGTATTTACGAGCAGTACTTC.

The chain is built from TRBV6-5 and TRBJ2-1; the D gene is possibly TRBD2 (5 bases). The CDR3 consists of 14 residues. Germline lookup yields CDR1 MNHEY and CDR2 SVGAGI. Trimming removed 3 bases at V and 4 bases at J, with 10 bases between. CDR3 sequence reads: CASSYSRGYNEQFF. The CDR3 region has the DNA TGTGCCAGCAGTTATTCACGAGGGTACAATGAGCAGTTCTTC.

The rearrangement joins TRBV9 to TRBJ2-3; TRBD2 matches 10 bases. From germline, CDR1 is SGDLS and CDR2 YYNGEE. V shed 0 bases, J shed 3 bases, and the junction held 7 bases outside the gene matches. The CDR3 has 17 amino acids. CDR3 nucleotides: TGTGCCAGCAGCGTAGATCCTAGCGGGAGAGTAACAGATACGCAGTATTTT. It codes for CASSVDPSGRVTDTQYF.

This clonotype showed up many times. V is TRBV5-1 and J is TRBJ1-2; weak D call: TRBD1 (6 bases). CDR1 is SGHRS, CDR2 YFSETQ, per germline. The length of the CDR3 is 12 residues. V was clipped by 4 bases and J by 6 bases, with 10 bases between them. The CDR3 here is CASSLQGNGYTF. CDR3 nucleotide sequence: TGCGCCAGCAGCCTACAGGGAAATGGCTACACCTTC.

This clonotype showed up just a few times. The chain links TRBV29-1 to TRBJ2-3, with 9 bases aligning to TRBD2. Unmatched junction bases numbered 11, after V lost 7 bases and J lost 0 bases. There are 16 residues in the CDR3. Germline CDR1 is SQVTM and CDR2 is ANQGSEA. As DNA, the CDR3 is TGCAGCGGCTGGGGTAGCGGGAGCGACAGCACAGATACGCAGTATTTT. Translating gives CSGWGSGSDSTDTQYF.

V is TRBV9 and J is TRBJ2-1, with a possible D match to TRBD2 (5 bases). Germline assignment: CDR1 SGDLS and CDR2 YYNGEE. V shed 3 bases and J shed 0 bases, with 13 bases lying between them. The CDR3 has 16 amino acids. DNA of the CDR3: TGTGCCAGCAGCGCGCAAAGCGGTTACTCCTACAATGAGCAGTTCTTC. It is translated as CASSAQSGYSYNEQFF.

The chain links TRBV4-1 to TRBJ1-2; TRBD1 aligns across 7 bases. CDR3 size: 16 residues. The V gene end was trimmed by 1 base and the J gene end by 4 bases; junction bases not matched to a gene: 9. Looked up from germline, CDR1 is MGHRA and CDR2 is YSYEKL. The CDR3 nucleotides are TGCGCCAGCAGCCAAGGATCAGGACAGGAAGGCTATGGCTACACCTTC. Encoded protein: CASSQGSGQEGYGYTF.

The chain joins TRBV10-3 to TRBJ2-1, with 7 bases lining up with TRBD1. This CDR3 comprises 14 residues. Germline assignment: CDR1 ENHRY and CDR2 SYGVKD. V lost 4 bases to trimming and J lost 8 bases; unmatched junction nucleotides: 8. Written as DNA, the CDR3 is TGTGCCATCAGTGGACAGGGCGCTGGGGATGAGCAGTTCTTC. Translated, it gives CAISGQGAGDEQFF.

The gene calls are TRBV6-1 and TRBJ2-1; D may be TRBD1 (5 bases). The V gene's germline CDR1 is MNHNS and CDR2 SASEGT. This CDR3 contains 13 residues. V lost 4 bases, J lost 8 bases, and 12 bases lay in between. The CDR3 here is CASSVTVSDEQFF. The CDR3 coding sequence is TGTGCCAGCAGTGTGACAGTTTCCGATGAGCAGTTCTTC.

This clonotype has only a few counts. V gene TRBV5-1 combines with J gene TRBJ1-6, with 7 nucleotides matching TRBD1. With V trimmed by 3 bases and J by 3 bases, 3 bases remained unmatched. CDR1 SGHRS and CDR2 YFSETQ come from the germline V gene. The CDR3 loop spans 15 amino acids. The CDR3, as DNA: TGCGCCAGCAGCTCCCGGGACAGCTATAATTCACCCCTCCACTTT. Translation: CASSSRDSYNSPLHF.

Note on this clonotype: The CDR3 end shows no conserved phenylalanine or tryptophan, and so a read error is likely. The genes are TRBV20-1 and TRBJ2-5; D possibly corresponds to TRBD1 (6 bases). Germline V lookup: CDR1 DFQATT, CDR2 SNEGSKA (reference sequence). V lost 2 bases to trimming and J lost 4 bases, with 20 bases between them. The CDR3 covers 16 residues. The CDR3 DNA is TGCAGTGCTAGACTACAGGGACCCAGCAGGGCAGAGACCCAGTACTTG. The encoded protein is CSARLQGPSRAETQYL.

The genes are TRBV7-9 and TRBJ2-1; possible D gene TRBD2, 5 bases. This CDR3 region has 16 residues. From germline, CDR1 is SEHNR and CDR2 FQNEAQ (reference sequence). V shed 3 bases and J shed 4 bases, with 16 bases lying between them. CDR3 sequence (DNA): TGTGCCAGCAGCTTTAGACCGGAGGTCGGATACAATGAGCAGTTCTTC. Amino acid sequence: CASSFRPEVGYNEQFF. The entire variable domain, with the rest obtained from reference TRBV7-9 and TRBJ2-1, is as follows: DTGVSQNPRHKITKRGQNVTFRCDPISEHNRLYWYRQTLGQGPEFLTYFQNEAQLEKSRLLSDRFSAERPKGSFSTLEIQRTEQGDSAMYLCASSFRPEVGYNEQFFGPGTRLTVL.

This clonotype was recorded a few times. The CDR3 does not end in the conserved phenylalanine or tryptophan, so this is likely a read error. The DNA is omitted, as the CDR3 cannot be located on it reliably, and the CDR3 follows TCRdb's listing. The chain employs TRBV6-6 and TRBJ1-2; the D call in the table, TRBD1, was not verified against the DNA. Inclusive of both ends, the CDR3 amounts to 12 amino acids. The germline CDR1 and CDR2 sequences are MNHNY and SVGAGI (reference sequence). The CDR3 loop is CASSYTGQGAAK.

The chain is built from TRBV29-1 and TRBJ1-1; TRBD1 is a possible D gene (6 bases). The germline gives CDR1 SQVTM, CDR2 ANQGSEA. This CDR3 is 14 amino acids long. Trimming shortened V by 5 bases and J by 4 bases, and 17 bases separated the two germline ends. CDR3 protein: CSVHGGFKGTEAFF. The CDR3 bases are TGCAGCGTTCATGGGGGCTTCAAGGGCACTGAAGCTTTCTTT.

In this sample, this clonotype turned up a few times. The chain combines TRBV18 with TRBJ1-5; D remains unclear. CDR1 KGHSH and CDR2 LQKENI come from the germline V gene. This CDR3 has 16 amino acids. Trimming shortened V by 3 bases and J by 3 bases, and 15 bases separated the two germline ends. In DNA form, the CDR3 reads TGTGCCAGCTCACCCACACGGACTACTTACAATCAGCCCCAGCATTTT. Its protein is CASSPTRTTYNQPQHF.

As concerns this clonotype: The likely explanation is a read error, given a far larger clone one base away. J is TRBJ2-7 and V is TRBV5-1, with D perhaps TRBD1 (6 bases). The ends were cut back, 0 bases at V and 5 bases at J, with 9 bases in the middle. Germline values: CDR1 SGHRS, CDR2 YFSETQ. This CDR3 has 13 amino acids. The CDR3 is CASSLDRANEQYF. As DNA, the CDR3 is TGCGCCAGCAGCTTGGACAGGGCCAACGAGCAGTACTTC.

V gene TRBV9 combines with J gene TRBJ1-2, with D possibly matching TRBD1 (5 bases). V dropped 0 bases and J dropped 3 bases, with 30 bases sitting between them. The CDR3 runs to 21 residues. Germline lookup yields CDR1 SGDLS and CDR2 YYNGEE. CDR3 sequence reads: CASSVVSTRSEGRDSYYGYTF. The CDR3 DNA follows: TGTGCCAGCAGCGTAGTCTCCACACGTAGCGAGGGCAGGGACTCCTACTATGGCTACACCTTC.